Listed below are T cell receptor beta chains from one sample, sequenced in a study of cytomegalovirus exposure and HLA in healthy donors. The assay was immunoSEQ multiplex PCR, and TCRdb's table has in-frame clones only and misses some. The profile covers around 140,000 clones, with under 10% appearing a single time and roughly 6.4% taken by the ten largest. Sequenced: PBMCs. The receptor source for this set is a woman between 40 and 55 years old in good health and CMV-seropositive. Each CDR3 is given with its conserved first and last residue. D genes are given only for firm matches. Clone sizes are given selectively: once, few, many, or a class where the clone is expanded.

DNA: TGTGCCAGCAGTAAAGGGACTAGCGGGACCGCCTCCTACGAGCAGTACTTC; CDR3: CASSKGTSGTASYEQYF; D: TRBD2; length: 17; J: TRBJ2-7; V: TRBV2; size: few
DNA: TGCGCCAGCAGCTTGGCTCCAGGGGGGTTCTACGAGCAGTACTTC; CDR3: CASSLAPGGFYEQYF; D: .; length: 15; J: TRBJ2-7; V: TRBV5-1; size: .
DNA: TGTGCCAGCAGCTTAGTTGGAACCGGGACCAGGGGAGAGACCCAGTACTTC; CDR3: CASSLVGTGTRGETQYF; D: .; length: 17; J: TRBJ2-5; V: TRBV7-9; size: few
DNA: TGTGCCAGCTCCCCCCGGGGGTACGAGCAGTACTTC; CDR3: CASSPRGYEQYF; D: .; length: 12; J: TRBJ2-7; V: TRBV2; size: .
DNA: TGCGCCAGCAGCTACTCCGCCGGGACAGGCGTTAAATATTGTTTTTTT; CDR3: CASSYSAGTGVKYCFF; D: TRBD1; length: 16; J: TRBJ1-4; V: TRBV4-1; size: few
DNA: TGTGCCATCAGTGAAACAGGCCACGAGCAGTACTTC; CDR3: CAISETGHEQYF; D: .; length: 12; J: TRBJ2-7; V: TRBV10-3; size: .
DNA: TGTGCCAGCAGTGAAGCGGGCAGTAACTATGGCTACACCTTC; CDR3: CASSEAGSNYGYTF; D: .; length: 14; J: TRBJ1-2; V: TRBV6-1; size: .
DNA: TGCGCCAGCAGCTTTCTAGCGGGGGGCTCCTACGAGCAGTACTTC; CDR3: CASSFLAGGSYEQYF; D: TRBD2; length: 15; J: TRBJ2-7; V: TRBV5-1; size: few
DNA: TGTGCCAGCGCGACAGCCGGGACAGTGACAACTAATGAAAAACTGTTTTTT; CDR3: CASATAGTVTTNEKLFF; D: TRBD1; length: 17; J: TRBJ1-4; V: TRBV27; size: few
DNA: TGCGCCAGCAGCTTGAGGGGACAGGGGGCCGATGAGCAGTTCTTC; CDR3: CASSLRGQGADEQFF; D: TRBD1; length: 15; J: TRBJ2-1; V: TRBV5-1; size: few
DNA: TGTGCCAGCAGCTTGGAGGCGGGACAGACCTTCTATGGCTACACCTTC; CDR3: CASSLEAGQTFYGYTF; D: TRBD1; length: 16; J: TRBJ1-2; V: TRBV11-2; size: .
DNA: TGCGCCAGCAGCCGAAACGACTACCGTAGCGCCGTTGAGCAGTTCTTC; CDR3: CASSRNDYRSAVEQFF; D: .; length: 16; J: TRBJ2-1; V: TRBV4-3; size: few
DNA: TGTGCCACCAGCAGAGTCAGGGTTGGGCAAGAGACCCAGTACTTC; CDR3: CATSRVRVGQETQYF; D: .; length: 15; J: TRBJ2-5; V: TRBV15; size: .
DNA: TGTGCCAGCATGGAGGGGAGGGACACTGAAGCTTTCTTT; CDR3: CASMEGRDTEAFF; D: .; length: 13; J: TRBJ1-1; V: TRBV2; size: few
DNA: TGCGCCAGCAGCCCGAGCCACAGTTCCTACGAGCAGTACTTC; CDR3: CASSPSHSSYEQYF; D: .; length: 14; J: TRBJ2-7; V: TRBV4-1; size: .
DNA: TGTGCCAGCAGTTGGAGGGACAGTAGAATTCAGTACTTC; CDR3: CASSWRDSRIQYF; D: .; length: 13; J: TRBJ2-4; V: TRBV6-5; size: few
DNA: TGTGCCAGCAGTCAGCCCGGGGTAACCTACAATGAGCAGTTCTTC; CDR3: CASSQPGVTYNEQFF; D: .; length: 15; J: TRBJ2-1; V: TRBV5-4; size: .
DNA: TGTGCCAGCAGTGTAGGGACATCCTCCTACAATGAGCAGTTCTTC; CDR3: CASSVGTSSYNEQFF; D: .; length: 15; J: TRBJ2-1; V: TRBV6-4; size: few
DNA: TGCAGTGGACTATCCTACAATGAGCAGTTCTTC; CDR3: CSGLSYNEQFF; D: .; length: 11; J: TRBJ2-1; V: TRBV20-1; size: .
DNA: TGTGCCAGTAGTATAAGTCACAGCAACTATGGCTACACCTTC; CDR3: CASSISHSNYGYTF; D: .; length: 14; J: TRBJ1-2; V: TRBV19; size: .
DNA: TGCAGCGTTTCAGGGTCTGCCACCGGGGAGCTGTTTTTT; CDR3: CSVSGSATGELFF; D: .; length: 13; J: TRBJ2-2; V: TRBV29-1; size: .
DNA: TGCGCCAGCAGCAGGGGGGGAGATTCACCCCTCCACTTT; CDR3: CASSRGGDSPLHF; D: .; length: 13; J: TRBJ1-6; V: TRBV5-1; size: .
DNA: TGCGCCAGCAGCAACCGGGACTCCACGTACCAAGAGACCCAGTACTTC; CDR3: CASSNRDSTYQETQYF; D: .; length: 16; J: TRBJ2-5; V: TRBV5-1; size: few
DNA: TGCGCCAGCAGCTTGGCCGCGGTGAACACTGAAGCTTTCTTT; CDR3: CASSLAAVNTEAFF; D: .; length: 14; J: TRBJ1-1; V: TRBV5-1; size: .
DNA: TGTGCCAGCAGTTTTTCACGGGAGCAGTTCTTC; CDR3: CASSFSREQFF; D: .; length: 11; J: TRBJ2-1; V: TRBV27; size: few
DNA: TGCGCCAGCAGCTTTCTCAGGGACACCGGGGAGCTGTTTTTT; CDR3: CASSFLRDTGELFF; D: .; length: 14; J: TRBJ2-2; V: TRBV5-1; size: .
DNA: TGTGCCAGCAGTGAACTGAAGATTTCAAAAGAGGGCTACACCTTC; CDR3: CASSELKISKEGYTF; D: .; length: 15; J: TRBJ1-2; V: TRBV2; size: .
DNA: TGTGCCAGCAGCCCACGGGACACCCCAACTAATGAAAAACTGTTTTTT; CDR3: CASSPRDTPTNEKLFF; D: .; length: 16; J: TRBJ1-4; V: TRBV11-3; size: few
DNA: TGCGCCAGCAGCCAAGATCCTAACCCCGATAGCAATCAGCCCCAGCATTTT; CDR3: CASSQDPNPDSNQPQHF; D: .; length: 17; J: TRBJ1-5; V: TRBV4-3; size: .